The next 8 T cell receptor beta chains were all read from a single sample in a study of shared clonotypes between healthy human individuals. Clones were sequenced by immunoSEQ multiplex PCR, and TCRdb holds only the in-frame ones, with some missing. The data contain about 590,000 clones, about 95% of them singletons. It was CD45RO-negative cells, positively selected for CCR7, that made up naive CD8 cells, with terminally differentiated effector memory CD45RA+ cells excluded. The sample was naive CD8+ T cells sorted from blood. The receptor set was obtained from a woman between 25 and 40 years old in good health.

The CDR3 region is CASSIRDGYGYTF. Written as DNA, the CDR3 is TGTGCCAGTAGTATTAGGGACGGCTATGGCTACACCTTC. The chain is built from TRBV19 and TRBJ1-2, with D maybe TRBD1 (5 bases). The CDR3 consists of 13 residues. Germline V gene data show CDR1 as LNHDA and CDR2 as SQIVND (reference sequence). Trimming stripped 3 bases from V and 4 bases from J, with 9 bases between. The full variable domain, rest sourced from reference TRBV19 and TRBJ1-2, is DGGITQSPKYLFRKEGQNVTLSCEQNLNHDAMYWYRQDPGQGLRLIYYSQIVNDFQKGDIAEGYSVSREKKESFPLTVTSAQKNPTAFYLCASSIRDGYGYTFGSGTRLTVV.

The CDR3 sequence: CASSQDSRGTEAFF. In DNA, the CDR3 is TGTGCCAGCAGCCAAGATAGCCGGGGAACTGAAGCTTTCTTT. V usage is TRBV4-2 and J usage is TRBJ1-1; D unclear. V lost 0 bases and J 5 bases, leaving 10 bases between the germline ends. The germline V gene has CDR1 LGHNA and CDR2 YNFKEQ. The length of the CDR3 is 14 residues.

This clone occurred once. For the CDR3, the DNA is TGTGCCAGCAGCGTAGGGGGCAGGAACTATGGCTACACCTTC. Translating gives CASSVGGRNYGYTF. The chain has TRBV9 and TRBJ1-2, with D possibly TRBD1 on 5 matching bases. CDR3 length: 14 residues. The germline V gene has CDR1 SGDLS and CDR2 YYNGEE. The V and J ends lost 0 bases and 2 bases respectively, with 8 bases between them.

The chain carries TRBV5-1 and TRBJ2-7; perhaps TRBD2 as D (5 bases). The germline V gene encodes CDR1 SGHRS and CDR2 YFSETQ. This CDR3 comprises 13 residues. V was shortened by 3 bases and J by 5 bases, with 12 bases between the two germline ends. CDR3 bases: TGCGCCAGCAGCTATGGGAGTTTGAACGAGCAGTACTTC. This codes for CASSYGSLNEQYF.

The V and J genes are TRBV28 and TRBJ2-7; 8 nucleotides match TRBD2. CDR3 length equals 14 residues. V lost 6 bases to trimming and J lost 0 bases; unmatched junction nucleotides: 4. Germline CDR1 is MDHEN and CDR2 is SYDVKM. The CDR3 is CASSGTRYSYEQYF. CDR3 nucleotides: TGTGCCAGCAGCGGGACTAGATACTCCTACGAGCAGTACTTC. Filled out from reference TRBV28 and TRBJ2-7, the complete variable domain reads DVKVTQSSRYLVKRTGEKVFLECVQDMDHENMFWYRQDPGLGLRLIYFSYDVKMKEKGDIPEGYSVSREKKERFSLILESASTNQTSMYLCASSGTRYSYEQYFGPGTRLTVT.

About this clone itself: The sample carries other DNA sequences with the same CDR3. This chain links TRBV7-9 with TRBJ1-5; D may be TRBD1 (5 bases). V lost 1 base and J 4 bases, leaving 8 bases between the germline ends. From germline, CDR1 is SEHNR and CDR2 FQNEAQ (reference sequence). The CDR3 is 14 amino acids. The CDR3 protein is CASSLGEGNQPQHF. CDR3 DNA sequence: TGTGCCAGCAGCTTAGGGGAGGGGAATCAGCCCCAGCATTTT.

CDR3 region: CSFGQDGADTQYF. CDR3 bases: TGCAGTTTTGGACAGGACGGTGCAGATACGCAGTATTTT. J is TRBJ2-3 and V is TRBV29-1; the match to TRBD1 covers 7 bases. Germline V gene lookup returns CDR1 SQVTM and CDR2 ANQGSEA. The CDR3 has 13 amino acids.

The chain is built from TRBV5-1 and TRBJ2-5; TRBD2 might be the D (6 bases). The V end was cut by 2 bases, the J end by 2 bases, with 10 bases between. Germline CDR1 is SGHRS and CDR2 is YFSETQ. CDR3 size: 14 residues. The chain's CDR3 is CASSFSGTQETQYF. The CDR3 coding sequence is TGCGCCAGCAGCTTTTCAGGGACTCAAGAGACCCAGTACTTC.